A single sample gave rise to the 27 T cell receptor beta chains below, sequenced in a study of CD8+ T cells in alopecia areata. Documented treatment: oral pan-JAK inhibitor, 5-10 mg twice daily. Extraction of RNA preceded its reverse transcription into cDNA, which served as the sequencing template. Using immunoSEQ multiplex PCR, the repertoire was profiled, and TCRdb retains in-frame clones only, with some absent. The sample shows 110,000 to 150,000 clones, 54% of them seen only once. The sequencing used CD8+ T cells sorted from blood, collected at week 4, from a patient treated with tofacitinib. These receptors all come from a human donor with alopecia areata.

The rearrangement links TRBV5-6 to TRBJ2-7; a possible D gene is TRBD1 (5 bases). The CDR3 spans 13 residues. Trimming took 5 bases from V and 3 from J, leaving 12 bases between them. The germline gives CDR1 SGHDT, CDR2 YYEEEE. CDR3 sequence: CASRAGLGYEQYF. CDR3 in DNA: TGTGCCAGCAGAGCAGGGTTGGGCTACGAGCAGTACTTC.

In this sample, this clone turned up a few times. The V call is TRBV29-1, the J call TRBJ2-7, with TRBD1 as a possible D gene (6 bases). Per germline, CDR1 SQVTM and CDR2 ANQGSEA. V was trimmed by 2 bases and J by 4 bases, leaving 18 bases between them. CDR3 size: 15 residues. CDR3 DNA sequence: TGCAGCGTTGAAAGTGTACAGGGTAATTCTTACGAGCAGTACTTC. Residues: CSVESVQGNSYEQYF.

Points on this clone: The sample has other DNA sequences that encode this CDR3 too. The chain employs TRBV4-1 and TRBJ2-7; possibly TRBD2 for D (6 bases). Trimming shortened V by 0 bases and J by 6 bases, and 9 bases separated the two germline ends. Germline loops: CDR1 MGHRA, CDR2 YSYEKL. The CDR3 length is 13 residues. Here the CDR3 reads CASSQDRESEQYF. Here the CDR3 DNA reads TGCGCCAGCAGCCAAGACCGGGAGAGCGAGCAGTACTTC.

This clone was recorded a few times. The chain employs TRBV7-9 and TRBJ1-1; maybe TRBD1 (6 bases). Germline loops: CDR1 SEHNR, CDR2 FQNEAQ (reference sequence). The CDR3 runs to 15 residues. The V end was cut by 2 bases, the J end by 3 bases, with 13 bases between. DNA of the CDR3: TGTGCCAGCAGCTTATTTCCAGGGGCAGACACTGAAGCTTTCTTT. The encoded protein is CASSLFPGADTEAFF.

This clone was observed a single time. This rearrangement joins TRBV27 to TRBJ1-6; tentative D call: TRBD1 (5 bases). The CDR3 extends over 16 amino acids. Germline CDR1 is MNHEY and CDR2 is SMNVEV (reference sequence). Trimming removed 6 bases from V and 6 bases from J, with 18 bases in between. The CDR3 is CASSQGPGGGNSPLHF. The CDR3 DNA follows: TGTGCCAGCAGCCAGGGTCCGGGGGGGGGTAATTCACCCCTCCACTTT.

The chain has TRBV27 and TRBJ2-7; 10 bases are shared with TRBD1. The CDR3 has 16 amino acids. Germline values: CDR1 MNHEY, CDR2 SMNVEV (reference sequence). Trimming cost V 4 bases and J 6 bases; bases outside gene matches: 12. This CDR3 reads CASSWGTGARLLEQYF. In nucleotides, the CDR3 is TGTGCCAGCAGTTGGGGGACAGGGGCTCGACTCCTCGAGCAGTACTTC.

The genes are TRBV10-3 and TRBJ1-5; a possible D gene is TRBD1 (5 bases). Germline CDR1 and CDR2: ENHRY and SYGVKD. Between the trimmed V and J ends, which lost 2 bases and 2 bases, there was a span of 16 bases. The CDR3 is made up of 17 amino acids. The CDR3 coding sequence is TGTGCCATCAGTGAGGACCCAGGGATCAGGGGCAATCAGCCCCAGCATTTT. It encodes CAISEDPGIRGNQPQHF.

This clone turned up a few times. The V gene is TRBV7-9, the J gene TRBJ2-7; TRBD1 aligns across 7 bases. Trimming took 5 bases from V and 1 from J; bases not matched to a gene: 5. Germline V gene data show CDR1 as SEHNR and CDR2 as FQNEAQ (reference sequence). The CDR3 is made up of 14 amino acids. CDR3 sequence: CASSLSGQSYEQYF. The CDR3 nucleotides read TGTGCCAGCAGCCTCTCGGGACAGTCCTACGAGCAGTACTTC. Full variable domain (rest looked up from reference TRBV7-9 and TRBJ2-7): DTGVSQNPRHKITKRGQNVTFRCDPISEHNRLYWYRQTLGQGPEFLTYFQNEAQLEKSRLLSDRFSAERPKGSFSTLEIQRTEQGDSAMYLCASSLSGQSYEQYFGPGTRLTVT.

The count of this clone is one. The chain joins TRBV5-1 to TRBJ1-6; tentatively, D is TRBD1 (5 bases). Looked up from germline, CDR1 is SGHRS and CDR2 is YFSETQ. There are 15 residues in the CDR3. V shed 2 bases and J shed 9 bases, with 15 bases lying between them. The CDR3 nucleotides are TGCGCCAGCAGCTTCGAAGGGGTCGTCGGTTCACCCCTCCACTTT. Residues: CASSFEGVVGSPLHF.

This chain links TRBV5-6 with TRBJ2-7; TRBD1 agrees at 8 bases. The CDR3 spans 13 residues. The V gene end was trimmed by 4 bases and the J gene end by 2 bases; junction bases not matched to a gene: 2. Germline CDR1 is SGHDT and CDR2 is YYEEEE. The CDR3 DNA reads TGTGCCAGCAGCCCGGACAGGGCCTACGAGCAGTACTTC. Translation: CASSPDRAYEQYF.

V is TRBV4-1 and J is TRBJ2-1; D could derive from TRBD1 or TRBD2 (5 bases each). V gave up 2 bases and J gave up 8 bases, with 16 bases separating them. This CDR3 spans 15 amino acids. The germline gives CDR1 MGHRA, CDR2 YSYEKL. Here the CDR3 reads CASSQRTGARDEQFF. The CDR3 nucleotides are TGCGCCAGCAGCCAAAGGACCGGGGCCCGCGATGAGCAGTTCTTC.

The table lists this clone with a few counts. The chain is built from TRBV7-9 and TRBJ1-2; weak D call: TRBD1 (6 bases). Germline-derived CDR1 and CDR2 are SEHNR and FQNEAQ (reference sequence). V was cut by 0 bases and J by 8 bases, with 16 bases left in between. The CDR3 is 15 residues long. The CDR3 region has the DNA TGTGCCAGCAGCTTAGCGAAGGACAGTCGGGGAGGCTACACCTTC. Residues: CASSLAKDSRGGYTF.

The V call is TRBV30, the J call TRBJ1-1; maybe TRBD1 (5 bases). Trimming cost V 1 base and J 0 bases, with 12 bases left between them. This CDR3 is built from 15 residues. CDR1 is GTSNPN and CDR2 is SVGIG in the germline V gene (reference sequence). CDR3 in amino acids: CAWSGGRAMNTEAFF. In nucleotides, the CDR3 is TGTGCCTGGAGTGGGGGCAGGGCAATGAACACTGAAGCTTTCTTT.

As to this clone: The sample has other DNA sequences that encode this CDR3 too. The V gene is TRBV6-5, the J gene TRBJ2-2, with a tentative D call TRBD2 (6 bases). Germline V gene data show CDR1 as MNHEY and CDR2 as SVGAGI. This CDR3 contains 16 residues. Trimming removed 0 bases at V and 2 bases at J, with 10 bases between. CDR3: CASSYSMGGNTGELFF. CDR3 coding DNA: TGTGCCAGCAGTTACTCTATGGGAGGTAACACCGGGGAGCTGTTTTTT.

The chain combines TRBV6-5 with TRBJ2-5; D unclear. Germline V gene lookup returns CDR1 MNHEY and CDR2 SVGAGI. V was cut by 4 bases and J by 1 base, with 13 bases left in between. The CDR3 contains 15 residues. The CDR3 protein is CASSSPIDLQETQYF. CDR3 bases: TGTGCCAGCAGTTCTCCCATAGATCTCCAAGAGACCCAGTACTTC.

V gene TRBV9 combines with J gene TRBJ2-4, with D possibly TRBD2 on 6 matching bases. Trimming took off 0 bases at V and 8 bases at J, with 15 bases between the two ends. The CDR3 loop spans 15 amino acids. Germline V gene sequence: CDR1 SGDLS, CDR2 YYNGEE. CDR3 sequence reads: CASSVEGLRGDIQYF. CDR3 nucleotides: TGTGCCAGCAGCGTAGAGGGACTGAGGGGTGACATTCAGTACTTC.

This clone was counted between two and nine times. The V call is TRBV14, the J call TRBJ2-4; D is ambiguous. Trimming left V 5 bases short and J 0 bases short, with 11 bases between. There are 15 residues in the CDR3. Germline CDR1 reads SGHDN; CDR2 reads FVKESK. CDR3 nucleotides: TGTGCCAGCAGCAACACGGATGGAGCCAAAAACATTCAGTACTTC. Its protein is CASSNTDGAKNIQYF. The full variable domain, rest sourced from reference TRBV14 and TRBJ2-4, is EAGVTQFPSHSVIEKGQTVTLRCDPISGHDNLYWYRRVMGKEIKFLLHFVKESKQDESGMPNNRFLAERTGGTYSTLKVQPAELEDSGVYFCASSNTDGAKNIQYFGAGTRLSVL.

This chain links TRBV30 with TRBJ1-1; possibly TRBD1 for D (5 bases). Trimming removed 0 bases from V and 0 bases from J, with 8 bases in between. Germline V CDR1 and CDR2: GTSNPN, SVGIG (reference sequence). The CDR3 has 14 amino acids. CDR3 DNA: TGTGCCTGGAGTGTAAGACAGATGAACACTGAAGCTTTCTTT. Its protein is CAWSVRQMNTEAFF.

The chain links TRBV6-5 to TRBJ1-2; D remains unclear. Germline loops: CDR1 MNHEY, CDR2 SVGAGI. The CDR3 has 14 amino acids. Trimming stripped 2 bases from V and 3 bases from J, with 10 bases between. DNA for the CDR3: TGTGCCAGCAGTTACGAAGTCGGCCACTATGGCTACACCTTC. Translating it yields CASSYEVGHYGYTF.

This chain links TRBV7-9 with TRBJ1-2; D gene uncertain. Trimming pared 2 bases from V and 5 bases from J, leaving 15 bases between. CDR3 size: 15 residues. CDR1 is SEHNR and CDR2 is FQNEAQ in the germline V gene (reference sequence). The CDR3 DNA reads TGTGCCAGCAGCTTAAATTGGGCCGAGCTTTATGGCTACACCTTC. Translating it yields CASSLNWAELYGYTF.

This clone was recorded a few times. This chain links TRBV13 with TRBJ1-5, with a possible D match to TRBD1 (6 bases). The V end was cut by 2 bases, the J end by 7 bases, with 15 bases between. This CDR3 contains 15 residues. Germline CDR1 is PRHDT and CDR2 is FYEKMQ (reference sequence). The CDR3 sequence is CASSLWGGAPQPQHF. CDR3 nucleotides: TGTGCCAGCAGCTTATGGGGGGGCGCGCCCCAGCCCCAGCATTTT. The whole variable domain, filled in from reference TRBV13 and TRBJ1-5, reads AAGVIQSPRHLIKEKRETATLKCYPIPRHDTVYWYQQGPGQDPQFLISFYEKMQSDKGSIPDRFSAQQFSDYHSELNMSSLELGDSALYFCASSLWGGAPQPQHFGDGTRLSIL.

This clone turned up a few times. The chain has TRBV11-2 and TRBJ2-5, with D tentatively TRBD2 (6 bases). This CDR3 has 13 amino acids. Germline lookup yields CDR1 SGHAT and CDR2 FQNNGV. The germline V and J ends were trimmed by 5 bases and 7 bases, with 14 bases remaining between them. CDR3 sequence: CASSGWEEGTQYF. The CDR3 bases are TGTGCCAGCAGCGGTTGGGAGGAAGGGACCCAGTACTTC.

DNA of the CDR3: TGTGCCAGCAGCTTTGATAGCGGGGAGACCCAGTACTTC. This codes for CASSFDSGETQYF. The chain carries TRBV13 and TRBJ2-5; TRBD2 matches 7 bases. The junction had 3 bases not matched to a gene; V was cut back by 3 bases and J by 5 bases. The germline gives CDR1 PRHDT, CDR2 FYEKMQ (reference sequence). This CDR3 is 13 amino acids long.

The table lists this clone with a few counts. This chain links TRBV19 with TRBJ1-5, with D possibly being TRBD1 (5 bases). Trimming shortened V by 0 bases and J by 4 bases, and 10 bases separated the two germline ends. Germline CDR1 LNHDA, CDR2 SQIVND (reference sequence). CDR3 length: 15 residues. CDR3 residues: CASSIDRDGNQPQHF. CDR3 coding DNA: TGTGCCAGTAGTATAGACCGGGACGGGAATCAGCCCCAGCATTTT.

V gene TRBV30 combines with J gene TRBJ2-1; 7 nucleotides agree with TRBD1. V trimming: 5 bases; J trimming: 4 bases; junction bases outside the gene matches: 5. Germline V gene sequence: CDR1 GTSNPN, CDR2 SVGIG (reference sequence). The CDR3 runs 13 residues. The CDR3 nucleotides are TGTGCCTGGGAGACAGGGACGTACAATGAGCAGTTCTTC. The encoded protein is CAWETGTYNEQFF.

This chain connects TRBV4-3 to TRBJ1-2; no clear D. In germline, CDR1 is LGHNA, CDR2 YSLEER. The germline V and J ends were trimmed by 0 bases and 2 bases, with 13 bases remaining between them. This CDR3 contains 16 residues. CDR3 in amino acids: CASSQDTGRINYGYTF. In nucleotides, the CDR3 is TGCGCCAGCAGCCAAGATACGGGCAGGATAAACTATGGCTACACCTTC.

This chain connects TRBV9 to TRBJ2-2; D is unresolved. V shed 0 bases and J shed 6 bases, with 6 bases lying between them. Germline V gives CDR1 SGDLS, CDR2 YYNGEE. The CDR3 sequence is 13 residues long. The DNA of the CDR3 is TGTGCCAGCAGCGTAGAGGCCGCCGGGGAGCTGTTTTTT. Its translation is CASSVEAAGELFF.